This T cell receptor beta chain came from a study of Tregs in tolerant kidney transplant recipients. Study details: Recipients received nonmyeloablative bone marrow transplants from related graft donors, with transient mixed chimerism.

A word on this clone: Its antigen is as yet unknown.

The CDR3 spans 15 residues. Data came from immunoSEQ multiplex PCR; TCRdb stores just in-frame clones and leaves some out. The sample has about 66,000 clones; 80% to 95% are singletons. Overall study results and limits: Validation in larger populations is needed because few patients were studied. Some patients' samples used different primers over time, so nucleotide sequences weren't comparable. Antigen-driven expansion was suggested because donor-specific Tregs expanded more than all Tregs in tolerant patients.

The sample consisted of CD8+ T cells from blood, taken before the transplant. The chain couples TRBV21-1 to TRBJ1-2; TRBD1 is the table's D call, not checked against the DNA. TRBV21-1 is a pseudogene. The sequence was obtained from a human donor who received a combined kidney and bone marrow transplant. CDR3 protein: CASSKARTDNYGYTF. The CDR3 bases are TGTGCCAGCAGCAAAGCTAGGACAGACAACTATGGCTACACCTTC.